This T cell receptor beta chain comes out of a study of blood T cell repertoires in COVID-19 (dated by TCRdb to 2019 to 2021). About the full investigation: Collaborator samples came from the United States, Italy and Spain and covered acute and convalescent phases of COVID-19. The prospective study material was composed of cDNA or gDNA derived from T cells, B-cell-depleted T cells, or PBMCs. The dataset comprised deeply sampled blood TCRbeta repertoires from subjects exposed to, actively infected with, or recovered from COVID-19. The repertoires were released in a freely available public database intended as a resource for research on the immune response to SARS-CoV-2. The samples were drawn from the first 160 participants of the ongoing ImmuneRACE study and from some 1,300 subjects provided by 6 global collaborators. Nearly every sample came with metadata listing a de-identified subject ID, COVID-19 status, age in years and sex. Where available, HLA class I and class II types were taken from metadata supplied by the sample provider and were not determined by assay-based typing.

With regard to this clone: The target of this receptor is not known. Per-base qualities were not stored, and no clone one base away is much larger.

TCRbeta CDR3 regions were amplified from genomic DNA using the immunoSEQ Assay, a bias-controlled multiplex PCR. The study's processing was this. The number of nucleated cells in each sample was estimated by amplification of reference gene primers within the assay. To quantify the absolute abundance of each unique TCRbeta CDR3 rearrangement, sequence reads were collapsed and filtered. For each sample, productive Simpson clonality was calculated by taking the square root of Simpson's diversity index across productive rearrangements. What TCRdb holds here is the immuneACCESS table cut down to in-frame rearrangements. Part of the clones is not present; checked against another copy, under half of the missing clones reflect an unresolved V gene, and the others are unexplained. From that table come the V and J calls and clone size; the DNA was used to work out D and trimming. The sample profile shows tens of thousands of clones; over 65% of them were found once. Clones ranked in the top ten supply less than 25% of the sample.

Here V drops 3 bases and J drops 5 bases, and the junction holds 6 bases not matched to any gene. Taken from the germline V gene, the CDR1 and CDR2 loops are MDHEN and SYDVKM. The CDR3 sequence holds 14 residues, the cysteine and phenylalanine included. Solely the CDR3 DNA is kept, with 42 bases framed from the first base. On the study overall, not on this receptor specifically: How much clinical and demographic metadata was included differed by source and by participant, and the metadata was provided uncurated.

Whole blood was collected in K2EDTA tubes by collaborating institutions according to the institutions' own protocols. Collaborator samples were shipped for TCRbeta analysis as frozen whole blood, isolated PBMCs, or DNA extracted from either sample type. The source of this sequence is a man older than 75 with active or convalescent COVID-19. The specimen was peripheral blood. The sequence is built from TRBV28 and TRBJ1-1; TRBD1 agrees with 7 junctional bases. The nucleotides read TGTGCCAGCAGTTTTGACAGGGCGGGTACTGAAGCTTTCTTT. Its protein product is CASSFDRAGTEAFF.